The sequence of this T cell receptor beta chain was determined in a study of identical twins. A universal primer site was created by template switching, with the cDNA bearing unique molecular identifiers. Each CDR3 protein gets one entry after TCRdb re-called the 5' RACE reads with MiXCR. The table records 550,000 to 700,000 distinct CDR3 sequences, less than 25% of them present only once. Germline CDR1 reads LNHDA; CDR2 reads SQIVND (reference sequence). The CDR3 is 12 amino acids. V gave up 5 bases and J gave up 10 bases, with 14 bases separating them. Another study also made use of these data, one on T cells expressing NK-cell markers.

The sequence came from a woman younger than 35 in good health. V usage is TRBV19 and J usage is TRBJ1-1, with D hard to call. Sequencing input: PBMCs. DNA for the CDR3: TGTGCCAGTAGTCCGGGAGTAGTAGGAGCTTTCTTT. Its protein is CASSPGVVGAFF.